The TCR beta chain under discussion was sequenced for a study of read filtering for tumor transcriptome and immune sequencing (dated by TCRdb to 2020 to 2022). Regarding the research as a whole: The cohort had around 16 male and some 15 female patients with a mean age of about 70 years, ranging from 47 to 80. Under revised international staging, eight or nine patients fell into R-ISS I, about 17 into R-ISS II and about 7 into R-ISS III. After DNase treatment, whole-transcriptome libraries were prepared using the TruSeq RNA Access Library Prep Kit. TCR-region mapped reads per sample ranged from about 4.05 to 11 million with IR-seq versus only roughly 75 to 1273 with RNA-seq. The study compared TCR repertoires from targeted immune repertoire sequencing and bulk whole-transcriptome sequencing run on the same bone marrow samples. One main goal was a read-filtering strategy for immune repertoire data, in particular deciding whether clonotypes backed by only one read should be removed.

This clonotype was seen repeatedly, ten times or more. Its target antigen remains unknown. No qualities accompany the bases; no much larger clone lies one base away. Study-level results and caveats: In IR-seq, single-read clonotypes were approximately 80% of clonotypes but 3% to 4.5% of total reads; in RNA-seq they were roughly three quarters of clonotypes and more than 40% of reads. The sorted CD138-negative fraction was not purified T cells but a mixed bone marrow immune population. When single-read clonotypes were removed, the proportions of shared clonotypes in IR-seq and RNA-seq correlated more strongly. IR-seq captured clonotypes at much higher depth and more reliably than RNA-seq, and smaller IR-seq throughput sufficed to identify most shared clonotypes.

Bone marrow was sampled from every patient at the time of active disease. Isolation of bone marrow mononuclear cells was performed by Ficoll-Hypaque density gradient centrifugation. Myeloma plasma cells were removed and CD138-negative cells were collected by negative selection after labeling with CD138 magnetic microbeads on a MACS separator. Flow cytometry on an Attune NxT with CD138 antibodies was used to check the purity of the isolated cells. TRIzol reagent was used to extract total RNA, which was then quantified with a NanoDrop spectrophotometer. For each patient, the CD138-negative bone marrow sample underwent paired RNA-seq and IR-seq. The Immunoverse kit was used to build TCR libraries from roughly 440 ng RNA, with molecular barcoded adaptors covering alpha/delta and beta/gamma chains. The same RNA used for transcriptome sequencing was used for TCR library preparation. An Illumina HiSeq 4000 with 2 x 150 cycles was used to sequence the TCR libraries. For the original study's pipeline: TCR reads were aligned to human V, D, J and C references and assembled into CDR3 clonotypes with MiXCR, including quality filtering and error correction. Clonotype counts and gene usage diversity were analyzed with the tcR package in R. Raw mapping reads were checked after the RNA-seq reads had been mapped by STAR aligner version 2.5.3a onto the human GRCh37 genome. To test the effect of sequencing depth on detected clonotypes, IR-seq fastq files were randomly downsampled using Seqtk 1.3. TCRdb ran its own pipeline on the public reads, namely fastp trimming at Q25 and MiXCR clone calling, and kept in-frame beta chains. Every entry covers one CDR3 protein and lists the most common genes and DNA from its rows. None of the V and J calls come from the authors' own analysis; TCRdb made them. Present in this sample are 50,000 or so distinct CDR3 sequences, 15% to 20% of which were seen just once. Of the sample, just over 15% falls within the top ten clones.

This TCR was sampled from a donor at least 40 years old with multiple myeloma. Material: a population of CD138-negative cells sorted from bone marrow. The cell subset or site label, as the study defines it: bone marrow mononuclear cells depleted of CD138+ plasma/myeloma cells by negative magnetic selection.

The CDR3: CASSLVGDNYGYTF. The DNA is TGTGCCAGCAGCTTGGTGGGGGATAACTATGGCTACACCTTC. In this chain, TRBV5-6 is recombined with TRBJ1-2, with a tentative D gene TRBD1 over 5 matching bases. Looking up the germline V gene yields CDR1 SGHDT and CDR2 YYEEEE. Trimming costs V 0 bases and J 1 base, and their ends lie 7 bases apart. Counted from cysteine to phenylalanine, this CDR3 has 14 amino acids. Only the CDR3 part of the read is kept: 42 bases, read in frame from the first base.